In this sample, the clone carrying this TCR beta chain turned up many times. Its antigen is undetermined. The source of the sample is a study of glioma-infiltrating T cells. Trimming took 1 base from V and 4 from J, leaving 7 bases between them. The CDR3 consists of 13 residues. Germline V CDR1 and CDR2: MNHNS, SASEGT. TCR alpha and beta CDR3 regions were amplified from RNA using iRepertoire nested multiplex PCR. One-step reverse transcription and amplification started from around 100-400 ng of tissue mRNA or PBMC total RNA. Each CDR3 protein gets one entry after TCRdb re-called the multiplex PCR reads with MiXCR. The sample carries approximately 90,000 distinct CDR3 sequences, 20% to 25% recorded once. The study's findings and limits: Above-expected tissue-blood divergence occurred in all gliomas, most in low-grade ones.

The sequenced material came from glioma tissue, nonneoplastic brain tissue, or PBMCs (not recorded which). This clonotype was sampled from a human donor with low-grade glioma or glioblastoma, undergoing nonglioma brain surgery, or in good health (not recorded which). The V gene is TRBV6-1, the J gene TRBJ2-5; D is undetermined. CDR3 coding DNA: TGTGCCAGCAGTGAAGGAGTGGGAGAGACCCAGTACTTC. It encodes CASSEGVGETQYF.